This TCR beta chain was profiled in a study of T cells in Graves' hyperthyroidism and ophthalmopathy. Trimming took 7 bases from V and 8 from J; bases not matched to a gene: 9. CDR3 length: 15 amino acids. Germline V gene sequence: CDR1 MDHEN, CDR2 SYDVKM. Amplification of TCR beta CDR3 regions used RNA as the template. The study used the HTBI primer set for a first-round RT-PCR of the TCR CDR3. TCRdb recomputed calls from the multiplex PCR reads with MiXCR, one row per CDR3 protein. Of about 840,000 distinct CDR3 sequences in the sample, about 38% are singletons; the top ten hold approximately 8.7%. Any patient presenting with uncontrolled infection, other autoimmune disease, pregnancy or lactation was left out. Clinical symptoms, serum thyroxine and TRAb, thyroid ultrasound and orbital computed tomography were used for the diagnoses.

Specimen: blood. The chain combines TRBV28 with TRBJ1-6, with 9 nucleotides matching TRBD1. This clonotype was sampled from a man younger than 30 with Graves' hyperthyroidism. CDR3 nucleotides: TGTGCCAGCACTGCGAGGGGACAGGGTTATTCACCCCTCCACTTT. Encoded protein: CASTARGQGYSPLHF.